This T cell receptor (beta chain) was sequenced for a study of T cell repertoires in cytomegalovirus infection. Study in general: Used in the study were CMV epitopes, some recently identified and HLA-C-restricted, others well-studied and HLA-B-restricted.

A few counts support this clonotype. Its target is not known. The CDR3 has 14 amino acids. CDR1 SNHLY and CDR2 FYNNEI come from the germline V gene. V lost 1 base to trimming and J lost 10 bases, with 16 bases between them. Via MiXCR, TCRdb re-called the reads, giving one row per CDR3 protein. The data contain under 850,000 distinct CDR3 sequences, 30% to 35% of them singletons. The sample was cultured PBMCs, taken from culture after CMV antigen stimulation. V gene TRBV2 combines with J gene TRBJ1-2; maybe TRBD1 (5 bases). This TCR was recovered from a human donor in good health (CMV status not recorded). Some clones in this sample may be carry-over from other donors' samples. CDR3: CASSEGVDTPDYTF. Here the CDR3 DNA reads TGTGCCAGCAGTGAAGGGGTGGACACCCCAGACTACACCTTC.